This entry is about one TCR beta chain. The data are from a study of T cells after yellow fever vaccination. Trimming left V 5 bases short and J 5 bases short, with 13 bases between. The CDR3 is 14 amino acids. CDR1 is SEHNR, CDR2 FQNEAQ, per germline (reference sequence). TCRdb reprocessed the 5' RACE reads via MiXCR and lists one record per CDR3 protein. Of hundreds of thousands of distinct CDR3 sequences in the sample, less than 20% are singletons; the top ten hold 15% to 20%. This sample comprised PBMCs, obtained around 5 days after the first yellow fever vaccination. This receptor was taken from a young man who received the YFV17D yellow fever vaccine. The chain joins TRBV7-9 to TRBJ1-5; unclear D gene. CDR3 nucleotide sequence: TGTGCCAGCAGCCCCTTTGGAGGACATCAGCCCCAGCATTTT. Translating it yields CASSPFGGHQPQHF.